Included here is one TCR beta chain sequence, with context. CDR3 length: 18 residues. Trimming at V came to 3 bases and at J to 0 bases, leaving 9 bases not matched to a gene. The germline gives CDR1 KGHSH, CDR2 LQKENI. This sample was included in a study of blood T cell repertoires in COVID-19. Study-wide background: Acute and convalescent COVID-19 specimens originated in the United States, Italy and Spain. In each case, the material was cDNA or gDNA derived from T cells, B-cell-depleted T cells, or PBMCs.

Study processing details: Amplified reference gene primers provided the basis for estimating nucleated cell counts. The data were produced by immunoSEQ multiplex PCR, yet TCRdb's version contains in-frame clones alone and is incomplete. D and trimming were read from the DNA, whereas the V and J calls and clone size are those reported in that table. The sample records about 100,000 clones, 90% to 95% being singletons. Sequencing used peripheral blood. The clonotype comes from a man aged 50 to 59 with active COVID-19. The chain is built from TRBV18 and TRBJ2-1; 9 positions agree with TRBD2. CDR3 in amino acids: CASSPRPGLADSYNEQFF. CDR3 nucleotides: TGTGCCAGCTCACCTCGCCCGGGACTAGCAGACTCCTACAATGAGCAGTTCTTC.